The T cell receptor beta chain under discussion was sequenced for a study of Ad26.COV2.S vaccination and SARS-CoV-2 variants. About the study: Intramuscularly, Ad26.COV2.S was given either once or twice, 56 days apart.

TCRdb keeps only in-frame clones here, not all; method: immunoSEQ multiplex PCR. The sample has about 350,000 clones; roughly 91% are singletons. The V end lost 2 bases, the J end lost 0 bases, and 7 bases lay between the germline ends. This CDR3 has 14 amino acids. In germline, CDR1 is MDHEN, CDR2 SYDVKM. This sample's treatment: about 20 received Ad26.COV2.S at low or high dose, single or two shots; about five received placebo; per-sample allocation not given. Samples analyzed were those drawn on day 63 after the first vaccine or placebo injection. This TCR derives from a person aged 18-65 years who received the Ad26.COV2.S COVID-19 vaccine or a placebo. V usage is TRBV28 and J usage is TRBJ1-1, with D hard to call. The sample consisted of peripheral blood, taken in a trial of Ad26.COV2.S vaccine versus placebo. For the CDR3, the DNA is TGTGCCAGCAGTTTAGAGAGTGTGAACACTGAAGCTTTCTTT. Protein sequence: CASSLESVNTEAFF.